These T cell receptor beta chains were read from a single sample in a study of regulatory T cells in long-lasting Graves disease. Using its own MiXCR run on the multiplex PCR reads, TCRdb lists one record per CDR3 protein. This table holds 250,000 to 300,000 distinct CDR3 sequences, around a sixth found once. This sample also belongs to another study, concerning T cells in Graves' hyperthyroidism and ophthalmopathy.

The sequences come from peripheral blood mononuclear cells (PBMCs), collected at new diagnosis, from a patient treated with antithyroid drugs. The receptors originated from a woman aged 25 to 39 with Graves disease. The CDR3 runs from the conserved cysteine through the conserved F or W. The D gene is left open where the match is weak. Expanded clones get a size class; other rows say once, few or many, or leave the size out.

TRBV5-1	TRBJ2-1	NA	NA	TGTGCCAGCAGCAACCCCTTTACGGCGGGGGCTACCCACAATGAGCAGTTCTTC	CASSNPFTAGATHNEQFF
TRBV6-1	TRBJ1-5	NA	many	TGTGCCAGCAGTGACGACTTTGGGACCGCCGCCACTCGGCCCCAGCATTTT	CASSDDFGTAATRPQHF
TRBV27	TRBJ2-7	NA	many	TGTGCCAGCAGTTTATATCGGGACATAAGCTCCTACGAGCAGTACTTC	CASSLYRDISSYEQYF
TRBV5-1	TRBJ1-1	NA	NA	TGCGCCAGCAGCCTACCCTCATCAGGGAACACTGAAGCTTTCTTT	CASSLPSSGNTEAFF
TRBV18	TRBJ1-4	NA	many	TGTGCCAGCTCTCTCTCCTCAAACAGAGCAACTAATGAAAAACTGTTTTTT	CASSLSSNRATNEKLFF
TRBV10-3	TRBJ2-7	NA	many	TGTGCCTCCAGTAAGGGGCAGGGAAGCCCCTACGAGCAGTACTTC	CASSKGQGSPYEQYF
TRBV30	TRBJ2-7	TRBD1	NA	TGTGCCTGTCGAGCCGTCGGGACAGGCGTTCTCTCCTACGAGCAGTACTTC	CACRAVGTGVLSYEQYF
TRBV2	TRBJ1-4	NA	many	TGTGCCAGCGCACAAGACTTGGGACTGTTTTTT	CASAQDLGLFF
TRBV5-4	TRBJ1-2	TRBD1	many	TGTGCCAGCAGCACATCCTGGACAGGGGTAGGCTACACCTTC	CASSTSWTGVGYTF
TRBV3-1	TRBJ2-2	NA	many	TGTGCCAGCAGCCAAGGAAGTTGGGCAACCGGGGAGCTGTTTTTT	CASSQGSWATGELFF
TRBV9	TRBJ1-4	NA	many	TGTGCCAGCAGCGTAGGCGACATCGGTGCTGAAAAACTGTTTTTT	CASSVGDIGAEKLFF
TRBV7-8	TRBJ1-4	NA	many	TGTGCCAGCAGCTTAGAGCCGGGGCTTAGGGAAAAACTGTTTTTT	CASSLEPGLREKLFF
TRBV20-1	TRBJ2-7	NA	many	TGCAGTGCTAGAAAACTACAGTGGGTTTACGAGCAGTACTTC	CSARKLQWVYEQYF
TRBV2	TRBJ1-2	NA	many	TGTGCCAGCAGCTTTATCGGTGGCTACACCTTC	CASSFIGGYTF
TRBV6-1	TRBJ2-3	TRBD2	NA	TGTGCCAGCAGCGAAAAGGGACTAGCGGCGTATTTT	CASSEKGLAAYF
TRBV2	TRBJ2-7	TRBD1	many	TGTGCCAGCGGACAGGGAAAATACGAGCAGTACTTC	CASGQGKYEQYF
TRBV14	TRBJ2-7	TRBD1	many	TGTGCCAGCAGCCAAGATCACAGGGGGCCTACCTACGAGCAGTACTTC	CASSQDHRGPTYEQYF
TRBV2	TRBJ2-5	TRBD2	many	TGTGCCAGCAGTCCGCTCGAACTAGCGGGAGAGACCCAGTACTTC	CASSPLELAGETQYF
TRBV3-1	TRBJ1-3	NA	NA	TGTGCCAGCAGCCCCAGGCAGTCAGGGACCGGAAACACCATATATTTT	CASSPRQSGTGNTIYF
TRBV29-1	TRBJ1-4	NA	many	TGCAGCTTTTCGTTACCCAACGTACAGGACAACTCCGAAGGACTGTTTTTT	CSFSLPNVQDNSEGLFF
TRBV7-2	TRBJ2-7	NA	many	TGTGCCAGCAGCACGAGTCCCAGCTCCTACGAGCAGTACTTC	CASSTSPSSYEQYF
TRBV6-4	TRBJ1-1	NA	few	TGTGCCAGCAGTGAAGGGGCCGCCGGGCGGGCTTTCTTT	CASSEGAAGRAFF
TRBV5-6	TRBJ1-1	NA	many	TGTGCCAGCAGCTTGGCCAGACTAACTGAAGCTTTCTTT	CASSLARLTEAFF
TRBV6-1	TRBJ2-3	NA	NA	TGTGCCAGCAGGAGGATGTCCGACGGAATCACAGATACGCAGTATTTT	CASRRMSDGITDTQYF
TRBV18	TRBJ2-7	TRBD1	NA	TGTGCCAGCTCATCGGACAGGTACTACGAGCAGTACTTC	CASSSDRYYEQYF
TRBV7-2	TRBJ2-1	NA	many	TGTGCCAGCAGCTTAGCGTACGGTGATGAGCAGTTCTTC	CASSLAYGDEQFF
TRBV5-1	TRBJ2-7	TRBD1	NA	TGCGCCAGCAGCTTGAATCCGGGACAGGGGGCCTACGAGCAGTACTTC	CASSLNPGQGAYEQYF
TRBV7-9	TRBJ1-1	NA	NA	TGTGCCAGCAGCTTCCACAGCTCCTCGGGGGCTTTCTTT	CASSFHSSSGAFF
TRBV3-1	TRBJ1-1	NA	many	TGTGCCAGCAGCCCCGCGGGTGGGGCCACTGAAGCTTTCTTT	CASSPAGGATEAFF